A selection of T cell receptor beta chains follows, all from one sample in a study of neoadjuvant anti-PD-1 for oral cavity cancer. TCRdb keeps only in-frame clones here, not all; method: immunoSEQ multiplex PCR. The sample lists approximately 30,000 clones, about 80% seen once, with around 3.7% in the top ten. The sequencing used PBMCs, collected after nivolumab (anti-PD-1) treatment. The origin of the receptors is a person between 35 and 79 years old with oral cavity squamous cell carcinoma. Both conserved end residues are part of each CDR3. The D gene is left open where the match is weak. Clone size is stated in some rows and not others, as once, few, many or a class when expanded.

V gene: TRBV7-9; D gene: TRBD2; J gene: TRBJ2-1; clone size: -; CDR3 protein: CASRASGGAVYNEQFF; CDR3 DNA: TGTGCCAGCAGAGCGAGCGGGGGGGCGGTGTACAATGAGCAGTTCTTC
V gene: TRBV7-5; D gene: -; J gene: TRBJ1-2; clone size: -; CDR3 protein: CARSLRDCYTF; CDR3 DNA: TGTGCCAGAAGCCTGAGGGACTGTTACACCTTC
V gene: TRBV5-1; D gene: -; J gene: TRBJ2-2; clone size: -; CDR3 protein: CASSLAGEVGELFF; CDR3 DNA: TGCGCCAGCAGCTTGGCAGGGGAGGTCGGGGAGCTGTTTTTT
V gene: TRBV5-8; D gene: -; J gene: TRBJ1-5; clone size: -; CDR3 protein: CASSLGTTAYSNQPQHF; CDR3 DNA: TGTGCCAGCAGCTTGGGAACCACGGCTTATAGCAATCAGCCCCAGCATTTT
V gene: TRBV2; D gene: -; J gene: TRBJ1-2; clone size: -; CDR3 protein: CASSGASGNYGYTF; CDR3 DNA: TGTGCCAGCAGTGGTGCCAGCGGGAACTATGGCTACACCTTC
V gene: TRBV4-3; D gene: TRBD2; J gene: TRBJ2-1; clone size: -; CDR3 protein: CASSHQPGLDANEQFF; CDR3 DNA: TGCGCCAGCAGCCATCAACCGGGACTAGACGCGAATGAGCAGTTCTTC
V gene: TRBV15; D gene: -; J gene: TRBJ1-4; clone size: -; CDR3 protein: CATSRDLATNEKLFF; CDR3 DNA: TGTGCCACCAGCAGAGATTTGGCAACTAATGAAAAACTGTTTTTT
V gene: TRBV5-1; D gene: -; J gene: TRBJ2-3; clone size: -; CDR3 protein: CASSLALWGRDTDTQYF; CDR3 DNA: TGCGCCAGCAGCTTGGCCTTGTGGGGCAGGGACACAGATACGCAGTATTTT
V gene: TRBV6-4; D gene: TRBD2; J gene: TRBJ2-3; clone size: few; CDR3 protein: CASSGTSGADTQYF; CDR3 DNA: TGTGCCAGCAGTGGGACTAGCGGGGCAGATACGCAGTATTTT
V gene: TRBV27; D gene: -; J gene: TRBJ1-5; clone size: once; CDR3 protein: CASSLFPSSNQPQHF; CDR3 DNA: TGTGCCAGCAGTTTATTTCCCAGTAGCAATCAGCCCCAGCATTTT
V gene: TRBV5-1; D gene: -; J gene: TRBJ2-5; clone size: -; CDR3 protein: CASSQRTEETQYF; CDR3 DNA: TGCGCCAGCAGCCAACGGACAGAGGAGACCCAGTACTTC
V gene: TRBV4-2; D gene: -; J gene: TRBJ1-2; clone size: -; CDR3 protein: CASSQVQREDGYTF; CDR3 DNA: TGTGCCAGCAGCCAAGTTCAACGGGAGGATGGCTACACCTTC
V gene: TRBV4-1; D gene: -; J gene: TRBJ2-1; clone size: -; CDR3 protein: CASSQRKATSSYNEQFF; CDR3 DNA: TGCGCCAGCAGCCAACGTAAAGCCACGAGCTCCTACAATGAGCAGTTCTTC
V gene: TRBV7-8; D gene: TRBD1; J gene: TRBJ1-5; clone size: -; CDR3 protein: CASSLTGNHQPQHF; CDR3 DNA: TGTGCCAGCAGCCTGACAGGGAACCATCAGCCCCAGCATTTT
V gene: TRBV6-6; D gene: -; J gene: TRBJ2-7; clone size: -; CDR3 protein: CASSYSQGYEQYF; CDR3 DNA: TGTGCCAGCAGTTACTCACAGGGCTACGAGCAGTACTTC
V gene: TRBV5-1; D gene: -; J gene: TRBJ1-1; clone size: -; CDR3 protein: CASSLAHGNTEAFF; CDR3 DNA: TGCGCCAGCAGCTTGGCCCACGGGAACACTGAAGCTTTCTTT
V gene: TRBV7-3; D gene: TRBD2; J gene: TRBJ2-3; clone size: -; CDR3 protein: CASSLLSSGGDTDTQYF; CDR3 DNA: TGTGCCAGCAGCTTGTTGTCTAGCGGGGGAGACACAGATACGCAGTATTTT
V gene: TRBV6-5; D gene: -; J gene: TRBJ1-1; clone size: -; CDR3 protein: CASSFQAKAEAFF; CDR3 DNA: TGTGCCAGCAGTTTCCAGGCGAAGGCTGAAGCTTTCTTT
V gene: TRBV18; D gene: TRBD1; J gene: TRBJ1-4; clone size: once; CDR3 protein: CASSLSSGGGEKLFF; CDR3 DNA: TGTGCCAGCTCACTGAGTTCAGGGGGCGGTGAAAAACTGTTTTTT
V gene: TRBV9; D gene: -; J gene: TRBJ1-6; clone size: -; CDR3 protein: CASTQGPVSPLHF; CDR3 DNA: TGTGCCAGTACACAGGGCCCGGTATCACCCCTCCACTTT
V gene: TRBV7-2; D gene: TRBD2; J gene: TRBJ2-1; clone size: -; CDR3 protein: CASSLRGLAGVSSYNEQFF; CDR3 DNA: TGTGCCAGCAGCTTAAGGGGACTAGCGGGCGTGAGCTCCTACAATGAGCAGTTCTTC
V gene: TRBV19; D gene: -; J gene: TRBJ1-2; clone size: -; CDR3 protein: CATLSGGTAFGYTF; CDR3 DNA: TGTGCCACCCTATCGGGGGGCACTGCCTTTGGCTACACCTTC
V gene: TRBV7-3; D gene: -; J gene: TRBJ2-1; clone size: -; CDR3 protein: CASSQGSSYNEQFF; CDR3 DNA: TGTGCCAGCAGCCAGGGCTCATCCTACAATGAGCAGTTCTTC
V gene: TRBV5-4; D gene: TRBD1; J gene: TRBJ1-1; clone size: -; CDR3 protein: CASSLGQGAEGTEAFF; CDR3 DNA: TGTGCCAGCAGCTTGGGACAGGGGGCGGAGGGCACTGAAGCTTTCTTT
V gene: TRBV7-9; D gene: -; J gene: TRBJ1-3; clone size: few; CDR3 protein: CASSLVGDLLSGNTIYF; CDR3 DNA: TGTGCCAGCAGCTTAGTCGGAGATCTACTCTCTGGAAACACCATATATTTT
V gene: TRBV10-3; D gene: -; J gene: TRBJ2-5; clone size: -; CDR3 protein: CAISESEGVKTQYF; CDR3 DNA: TGTGCCATCAGTGAGTCGGAGGGGGTCAAGACCCAGTACTTC
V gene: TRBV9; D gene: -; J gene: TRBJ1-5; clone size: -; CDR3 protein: CASSVGGTSNQPQHF; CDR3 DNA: TGTGCCAGCAGCGTAGGTGGGACTAGCAATCAGCCCCAGCATTTT
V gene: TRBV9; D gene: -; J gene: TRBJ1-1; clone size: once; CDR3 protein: CASSVDQDLNTEAFF; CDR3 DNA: TGTGCCAGCAGCGTAGACCAGGACCTAAACACTGAAGCTTTCTTT
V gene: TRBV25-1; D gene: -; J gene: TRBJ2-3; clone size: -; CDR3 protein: CASSDLTGSAGDTQYF; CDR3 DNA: TGTGCCAGCAGTGATCTTACAGGGAGCGCCGGAGATACGCAGTATTTT
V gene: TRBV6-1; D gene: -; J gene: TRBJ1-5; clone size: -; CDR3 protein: CASLDLQKGQPQHF; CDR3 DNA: TGTGCCAGCCTAGACCTACAGAAGGGCCAGCCCCAGCATTTT
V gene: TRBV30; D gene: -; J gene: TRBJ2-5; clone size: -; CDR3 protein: CAWSRGETQYF; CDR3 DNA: TGTGCCTGGAGTAGGGGCGAGACCCAGTACTTC
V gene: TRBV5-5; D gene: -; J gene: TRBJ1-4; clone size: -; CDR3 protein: CASSAAGQTEKLFF; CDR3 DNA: TGTGCCAGCAGCGCGGCCGGACAGACTGAAAAACTGTTTTTT
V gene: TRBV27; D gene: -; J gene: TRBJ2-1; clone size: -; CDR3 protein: CASSPGLDLDEQFF; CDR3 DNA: TGTGCCAGCAGCCCTGGACTTGATCTTGATGAGCAGTTCTTC
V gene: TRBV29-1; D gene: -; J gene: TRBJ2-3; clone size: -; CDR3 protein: CSVQNEGTDTQYF; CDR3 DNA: TGCAGCGTGCAAAATGAGGGCACAGATACGCAGTATTTT
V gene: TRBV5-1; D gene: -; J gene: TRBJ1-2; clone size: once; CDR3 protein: CASSPSAGRNYGYTF; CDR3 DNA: TGCGCCAGCAGCCCTTCAGCCGGACGCAACTATGGCTACACCTTC
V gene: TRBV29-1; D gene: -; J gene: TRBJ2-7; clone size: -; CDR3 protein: CSVVPTDHEQYF; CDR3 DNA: TGCAGCGTCGTCCCGACAGACCACGAGCAGTACTTC
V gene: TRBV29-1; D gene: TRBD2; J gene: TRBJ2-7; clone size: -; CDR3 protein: CSVPVGGKAYEQYF; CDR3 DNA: TGCAGCGTTCCCGTCGGGGGGAAGGCCTACGAGCAGTACTTC
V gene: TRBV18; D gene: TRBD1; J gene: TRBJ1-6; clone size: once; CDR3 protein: CASSPGTGYNSPLHF; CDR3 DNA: TGTGCCAGCTCGCCCGGGACAGGGTACAATTCACCCCTCCACTTT
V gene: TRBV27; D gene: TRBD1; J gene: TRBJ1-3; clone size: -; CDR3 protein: CASSFRGPSSGNTIYF; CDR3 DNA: TGTGCCAGCAGTTTCAGGGGGCCGAGCTCTGGAAACACCATATATTTT
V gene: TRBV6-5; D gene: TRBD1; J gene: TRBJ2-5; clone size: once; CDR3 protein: CASTPTGKQETQYF; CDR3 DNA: TGTGCCAGCACCCCGACAGGGAAGCAAGAGACCCAGTACTTC
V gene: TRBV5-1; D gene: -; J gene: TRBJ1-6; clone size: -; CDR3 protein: CASSVDHPNSPLHF; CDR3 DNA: TGCGCCAGCAGCGTGGATCACCCCAATTCACCCCTCCACTTT
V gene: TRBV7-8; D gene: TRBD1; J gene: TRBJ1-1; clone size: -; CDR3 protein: CASSLVTGGSTEAFF; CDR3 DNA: TGTGCCAGCAGCTTAGTTACAGGGGGCAGTACTGAAGCTTTCTTT
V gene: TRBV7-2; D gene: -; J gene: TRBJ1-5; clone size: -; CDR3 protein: CASSPRFNSNQPQHF; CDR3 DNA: TGTGCCAGCAGCCCCAGATTCAATAGCAATCAGCCCCAGCATTTT
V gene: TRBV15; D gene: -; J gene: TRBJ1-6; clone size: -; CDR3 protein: CATTPGGRNSPLHF; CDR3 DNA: TGTGCCACCACTCCAGGAGGGAGGAATTCACCCCTCCACTTT
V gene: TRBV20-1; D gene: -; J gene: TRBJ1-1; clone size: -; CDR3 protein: CSARGPTEAFF; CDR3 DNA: TGCAGTGCTAGGGGGCCGACTGAAGCTTTCTTT
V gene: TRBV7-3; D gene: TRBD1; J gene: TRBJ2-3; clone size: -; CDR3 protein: CASSLRTGSDTQYF; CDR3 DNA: TGTGCCAGCAGCTTAAGGACAGGTTCAGATACGCAGTATTTT
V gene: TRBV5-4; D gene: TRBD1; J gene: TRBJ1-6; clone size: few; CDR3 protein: CASSYQGQGESPLHF; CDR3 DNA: TGTGCCAGCAGCTACCAAGGACAGGGCGAGTCACCCCTCCACTTT
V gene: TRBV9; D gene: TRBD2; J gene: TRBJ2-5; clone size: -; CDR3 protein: CASSVGLAGAGTQYF; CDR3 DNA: TGTGCCAGCAGCGTAGGACTAGCGGGGGCCGGGACCCAGTACTTC
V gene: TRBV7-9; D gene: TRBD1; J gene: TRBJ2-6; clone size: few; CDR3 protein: CAQGDSGANVLTF; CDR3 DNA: TGTGCTCAGGGGGATTCTGGGGCCAACGTCCTGACTTTC
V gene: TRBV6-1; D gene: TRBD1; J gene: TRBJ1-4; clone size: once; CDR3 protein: CASSEVLSDRELFF; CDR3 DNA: TGTGCCAGCAGTGAAGTGCTCTCGGACAGGGAACTGTTTTTT
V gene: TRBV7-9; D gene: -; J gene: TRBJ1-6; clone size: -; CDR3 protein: CASSLGVPNSPLHF; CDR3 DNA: TGTGCCAGCAGCTTAGGGGTGCCTAATTCACCCCTCCACTTT
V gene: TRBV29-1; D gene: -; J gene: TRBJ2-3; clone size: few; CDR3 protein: CSAASGPTDTQYF; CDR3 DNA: TGCAGCGCCGCCTCAGGTCCCACAGATACGCAGTATTTT
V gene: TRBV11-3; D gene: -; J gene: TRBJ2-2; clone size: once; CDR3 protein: CASSLWGGAGGTNTGELFF; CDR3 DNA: TGTGCCAGCAGCTTATGGGGGGGCGCCGGGGGCACGAACACCGGGGAGCTGTTTTTT
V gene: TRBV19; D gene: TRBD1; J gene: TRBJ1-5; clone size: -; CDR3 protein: CASSIEAGGGSYSNQPQHF; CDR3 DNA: TGTGCCAGTAGTATTGAGGCGGGAGGGGGCTCGTATAGCAATCAGCCCCAGCATTTT
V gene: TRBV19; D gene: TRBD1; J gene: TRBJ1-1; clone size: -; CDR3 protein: CASEGGQGVYTEAFF; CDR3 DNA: TGTGCCAGTGAAGGGGGACAGGGAGTGTACACTGAAGCTTTCTTT
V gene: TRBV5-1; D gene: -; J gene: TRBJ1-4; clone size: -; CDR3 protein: CASSLVGGTYEKLFF; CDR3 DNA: TGCGCCAGCAGCTTGGTCGGCGGGACCTATGAAAAACTGTTTTTT
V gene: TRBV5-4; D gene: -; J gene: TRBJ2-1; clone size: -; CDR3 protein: CASSMGGQRQGEQFF; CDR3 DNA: TGTGCCAGCAGCATGGGGGGACAGCGACAAGGCGAGCAGTTCTTC
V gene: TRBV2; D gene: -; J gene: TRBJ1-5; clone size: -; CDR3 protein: CASSFGLPSNQPQHF; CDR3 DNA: TGTGCCAGCAGTTTTGGGCTCCCAAGCAATCAGCCCCAGCATTTT